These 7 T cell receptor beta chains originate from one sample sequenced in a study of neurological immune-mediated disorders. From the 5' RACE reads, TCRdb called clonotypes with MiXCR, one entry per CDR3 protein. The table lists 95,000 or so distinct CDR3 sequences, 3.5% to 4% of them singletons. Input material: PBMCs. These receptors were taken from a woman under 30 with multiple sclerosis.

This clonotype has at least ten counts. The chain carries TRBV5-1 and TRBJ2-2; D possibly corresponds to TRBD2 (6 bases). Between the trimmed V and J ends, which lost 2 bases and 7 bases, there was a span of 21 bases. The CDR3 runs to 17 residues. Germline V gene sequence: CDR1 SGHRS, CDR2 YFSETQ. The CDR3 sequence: CASSFHGTSKSDGELFF. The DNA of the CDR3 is TGCGCCAGCAGCTTCCACGGGACTTCCAAATCGGACGGGGAGCTGTTTTTT.

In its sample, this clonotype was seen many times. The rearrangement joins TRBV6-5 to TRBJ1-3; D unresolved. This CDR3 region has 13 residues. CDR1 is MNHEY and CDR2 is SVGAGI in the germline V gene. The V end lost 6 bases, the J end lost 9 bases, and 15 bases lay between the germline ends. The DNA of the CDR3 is TGTGCCAGCAGCCGGACCCCCGGTGTCACCATATATTTT. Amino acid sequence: CASSRTPGVTIYF.

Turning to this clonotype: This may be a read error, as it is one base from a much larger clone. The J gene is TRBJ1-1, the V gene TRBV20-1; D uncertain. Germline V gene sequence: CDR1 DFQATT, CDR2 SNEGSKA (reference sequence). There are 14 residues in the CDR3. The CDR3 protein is CSARDPRMNTAAFF. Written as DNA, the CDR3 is TGCAGTGCTAGAGATCCCAGAATGAACACTGCAGCTTTCTTT.

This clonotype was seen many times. CDR3 loop: CASSLVLGTALNTEAFF. DNA for the CDR3: TGCGCCAGCAGCTTGGTTCTGGGGACAGCATTGAACACTGAAGCTTTCTTT. The chain joins TRBV5-1 to TRBJ1-1, with TRBD1 identical over 7 bases. Germline lookup yields CDR1 SGHRS and CDR2 YFSETQ. This CDR3 is built from 17 residues. The junction had 8 bases not matched to a gene; V was cut back by 0 bases and J by 0 bases.

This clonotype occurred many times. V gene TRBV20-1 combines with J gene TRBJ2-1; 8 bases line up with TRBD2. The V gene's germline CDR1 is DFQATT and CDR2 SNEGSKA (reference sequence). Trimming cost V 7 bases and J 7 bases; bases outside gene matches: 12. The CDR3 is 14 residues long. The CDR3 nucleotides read TGCAGTGGGGCCAGCGGGGGCCGCGGGAATGAGCAGTTCTTC. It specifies CSGASGGRGNEQFF.

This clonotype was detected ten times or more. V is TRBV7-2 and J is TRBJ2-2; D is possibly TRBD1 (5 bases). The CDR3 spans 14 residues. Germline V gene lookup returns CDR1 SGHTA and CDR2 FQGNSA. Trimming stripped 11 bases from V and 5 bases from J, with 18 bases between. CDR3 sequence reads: CAAKGPGPTGELFF. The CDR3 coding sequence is TGTGCCGCCAAAGGTCCAGGGCCAACCGGGGAGCTGTTTTTT.

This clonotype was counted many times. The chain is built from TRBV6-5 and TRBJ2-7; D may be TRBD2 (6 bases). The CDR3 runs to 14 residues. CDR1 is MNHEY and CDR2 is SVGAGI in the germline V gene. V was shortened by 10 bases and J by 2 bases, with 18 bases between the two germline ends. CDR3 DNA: TGTGCCACCGCGATTAGCGGACTTGCCTACGAGCAGTACTTC. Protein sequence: CATAISGLAYEQYF.